This T cell receptor (beta chain) came from a study of OX40 agonist ivuxolimab in advanced cancers. Only in-frame clones appear in the TCRdb table, and some are missing; sequencing was by immunoSEQ multiplex PCR. The sample includes fewer than 100,000 clones, roughly nine tenths of them seen just once. The sample holds a few counts of this clone. The CDR3 is 14 residues long. Germline trimming cut 10 bases from V and 1 base from J; bases unmatched to any gene: 8. Germline CDR1 reads MNHNS; CDR2 reads SASEGT. The TCR sequence derives from an adult with an advanced solid tumor such as melanoma, head and neck, liver or kidney cancer. The material was CD4+ or CD8+ T cells sorted from blood, obtained in a trial of the OX40 agonist ivuxolimab. This chain uses TRBV6-1 with TRBJ2-5, with 8 nucleotides matching TRBD2. The CDR3, as DNA: TGTGCCAACCGTAGCGGGACTTTCCAAGAGACCCAGTACTTC. As protein: CANRSGTFQETQYF.